The rows below give T cell receptor beta chains drawn from one sample of a study of blood T cell repertoires in COVID-19. Libraries were prepared by immunoSEQ multiplex PCR; TCRdb keeps only in-frame clonotypes and omits some of them. The table lists roughly 30,000 clones, under 85% of them singletons, with almost 40% in the top ten. Material for sequencing was peripheral blood. The receptors here all came from a man in his 70s with acute or convalescent COVID-19. Both conserved end residues are part of each CDR3. D genes are given only for firm matches. Only part of the rows carry a size: once, few, many, or a class if the clone is expanded.

size | J | D | V | DNA | CDR3
NA | TRBJ1-2 | TRBD1 | TRBV28 | TGTGCCAGCATTACAGGGGGAGGGCCTGGCTACACCTTC | CASITGGGPGYTF
NA | TRBJ1-1 | NA | TRBV7-6 | TGTGCCAGCAGCTCGCGTACAGGGAGGGACACTGAAGCTTTCTTT | CASSSRTGRDTEAFF
NA | TRBJ2-5 | TRBD2 | TRBV19 | TGTGCCAGTAGTATTGGTCTTAGCGGGGCAGTCGGGACCCAGTACTTC | CASSIGLSGAVGTQYF
few | TRBJ1-4 | NA | TRBV19 | TGTGCCAGTAGTACCAGCGGGGCCCTGGACCTTAATGAAAAACTGTTTTTT | CASSTSGALDLNEKLFF
NA | TRBJ1-6 | NA | TRBV5-6 | TGTGCCAGCAGCTTGAGGGGCGCCCGCAATTCACCCCTCCACTTT | CASSLRGARNSPLHF
NA | TRBJ1-1 | TRBD1 | TRBV28 | TGTGCCAGCAGCCTCCACGGGACAGGGGGAACTGAAGCTTTCTTT | CASSLHGTGGTEAFF
NA | TRBJ2-3 | TRBD2 | TRBV7-3 | TGTGCCAGCAGCTTAGCTAGCGGGGGGGAAACGGATACGCAGTATTTT | CASSLASGGETDTQYF
many | TRBJ2-2 | NA | TRBV6-4 | TGTGCCAGCAGTGACAGGGGCTTGAACACCGGGGAGCTGTTTTTT | CASSDRGLNTGELFF
few | TRBJ1-6 | TRBD1 | TRBV5-1 | TGCGCCAGCAGATCACAGGGGGCGCATGGAAATTCACCCCTCCACTTT | CASRSQGAHGNSPLHF
NA | TRBJ1-2 | NA | TRBV19 | TGTGCCAGTATGGGGTGGGGCCTCTATGGCTACACCTTC | CASMGWGLYGYTF
few | TRBJ1-1 | NA | TRBV6-5 | TGTGCCAGCAGTTTGGAGGGGAGGAACACTGAAGCTTTCTTT | CASSLEGRNTEAFF
few | TRBJ1-5 | TRBD1 | TRBV7-8 | TGTGCCAGCAGCTTCCCGGGACAGGGGCAGCCCCAGCATTTT | CASSFPGQGQPQHF
NA | TRBJ1-6 | TRBD1 | TRBV7-9 | TGTGCCAGCAGCCCCGGACAGGGGGAGAATTCACCCCTCCACTTT | CASSPGQGENSPLHF
NA | TRBJ1-1 | NA | TRBV7-2 | TGTGCCAGCAGCTTAGCCACAGGGAGTGTATCTGAAGCTTTCTTT | CASSLATGSVSEAFF
NA | TRBJ1-2 | NA | TRBV4-2 | TGTGCCAGCAGCCAAGTGGAGGGTGTATATGGCTACACCTTC | CASSQVEGVYGYTF
NA | TRBJ2-4 | NA | TRBV27 | TGTGCCAGCAGCTCCAAAAACATTCAGTACTTC | CASSSKNIQYF
NA | TRBJ1-3 | TRBD1 | TRBV4-1 | TGCGCCAGCAGCCAAGCCGGGACAGGGGCTGGAAACACCATATATTTT | CASSQAGTGAGNTIYF
medium-sized | TRBJ2-7 | TRBD2 | TRBV27 | TGTGCCGCGGGAGGGCTGGCCGAGCAGTACTTC | CAAGGLAEQYF
once | TRBJ2-6 | NA | TRBV5-1 | TGCGCCAGCAGCTTGGCTTTAGGGGTAGGCTCTGGGGCCAACGTCCTGACTTTC | CASSLALGVGSGANVLTF
NA | TRBJ1-5 | NA | TRBV4-1 | TGCGCCAGCAGCCAAGAGTATAGCAATCAGCCCCAGCATTTT | CASSQEYSNQPQHF
NA | TRBJ1-6 | TRBD1 | TRBV6-5 | TGTGCCAGCAGTTACTCCGGACAGGGGGATTCACCCCTCCACTTT | CASSYSGQGDSPLHF
few | TRBJ1-2 | NA | TRBV18 | TGTGCCAGCTCATCGACCTTCTTAGGGGGTGGTGGCTACACCTTC | CASSSTFLGGGGYTF
NA | TRBJ2-7 | NA | TRBV3-1/TRBV3-2 | TGTGCCAGCAGCCCCGGGACACTCTACGAGCAGTACTTC | CASSPGTLYEQYF
NA | TRBJ2-2 | TRBD1 | TRBV3-1/TRBV3-2 | TGTGCCAGCAGCGCAACAGGGGGCATCACCGGGGAGCTGTTTTTT | CASSATGGITGELFF
NA | TRBJ2-3 | NA | TRBV5-4 | TGTGCCAGCAGCGCCGACAGCTATACGCAGTATTTT | CASSADSYTQYF
few | TRBJ2-4 | TRBD2 | TRBV28 | TGTGCCAGCAGTTTAGCGGGGGGCGCGGGAAACATTCAGTACTTC | CASSLAGGAGNIQYF
NA | TRBJ1-4 | TRBD1 | TRBV23-1 | TGCGCCAGCAGTGTCACCCCGGGACAGCTGTTTTTT | CASSVTPGQLFF
NA | TRBJ1-2 | NA | TRBV9 | TGTGCCAGCAGCGTAGCGAGGACAAGTGGCTACACCTTC | CASSVARTSGYTF
NA | TRBJ1-4 | TRBD1 | TRBV5-1 | TGCGCCAGCAGCTGGGGCGCAGGGACAGGGGACGAAAAACTGTTTTTT | CASSWGAGTGDEKLFF
NA | TRBJ1-2 | TRBD1 | TRBV9 | TGTGCCAGCAGCGTGGACAGGGGTGGCTACACCTTC | CASSVDRGGYTF
NA | TRBJ2-3 | NA | TRBV7-2 | TGTGCCAGCAGGCCCACGCAGGGGGATACGCAGTATTTT | CASRPTQGDTQYF
NA | TRBJ1-6 | NA | TRBV2 | TGTGCCAGCAGTGAAGAGCGGACAGTAAATTCACCCCTCCACTTT | CASSEERTVNSPLHF
NA | TRBJ2-1 | NA | TRBV4-1 | TGCGCCAGCAGCCAAGTTGTAGTTCGAACAGGCTACAATGAGCAGTTCTTC | CASSQVVVRTGYNEQFF
NA | TRBJ2-2 | TRBD2 | TRBV6-5 | TGTGCCAGCAGTTACTTCGGGACTAGCAGCACCGGGGAGCTGTTTTTT | CASSYFGTSSTGELFF
NA | TRBJ2-7 | NA | TRBV19 | TGTGCCAGTAGTATACGGGCAGGGTATGGCTACGAGCAGTACTTC | CASSIRAGYGYEQYF
NA | TRBJ1-1 | NA | TRBV5-1 | TGCGCCAGCAGCTTGGAAGGACATACGCTGACTGAAGCTTTCTTT | CASSLEGHTLTEAFF
NA | TRBJ2-4 | NA | TRBV5-5 | TGTGCCAGCAGCCCTTTTTTGAACATTCAGTACTTC | CASSPFLNIQYF